This section outlines one T cell receptor beta chain sequence together with its context. This CDR3 has 19 amino acids. The V and J ends lost 2 bases and 0 bases, in that order; junction bases with no gene match: 10. Germline assignment: CDR1 MDHEN and CDR2 SYDVKM. The record originates from a study of T cell changes during pregnancy in multiple sclerosis. Method: immunoSEQ multiplex PCR; TCRdb's copy keeps in-frame clones and lacks some. The data contain around 85,000 clones, around 90% of them singletons. This receptor was obtained from a female donor in good health, serving as a control in a pregnancy study. Some clones in this sample may be carry-over from other donors' samples. The chain combines TRBV28 with TRBJ2-6; 7 bases align to TRBD1. The material sequenced was PBMCs, taken in the first trimester of pregnancy. DNA of the CDR3: TGTGCCAGCAGTTTAACCCTAGGGGGCTCGTACTCTGGGGCCAACGTCCTGACTTTC. Translation: CASSLTLGGSYSGANVLTF.